Listed here is a single T cell receptor (beta chain). The antigen is undetermined. Using immunoSEQ multiplex PCR, the repertoire was profiled, and TCRdb retains in-frame clones only, with some absent. Of about 680,000 clones listed, 73% were seen once; the top ten hold 1.5% to 2%. Germline values: CDR1 MGHRA, CDR2 YSYEKL. The CDR3 is 15 amino acids. V was shortened by 2 bases and J by 2 bases, with 11 bases between the two germline ends. The sample is drawn from a study of shared clonotypes between healthy human individuals. Study-wide context: The composition of the donors was a couple of women and a few men aged 18 to 49. CD8 memory received one plate per donor, CD8 naive two, CD4 memory three and CD4 naive three.

Study outcomes and limitations: Among a few donors, roughly 5% of naive CD4 clonotypes were found in common. On the whole, naive subsets had larger estimated richness than memory subsets had.

The chain joins TRBV4-1 to TRBJ2-3; D remains unclear. Sequencing was performed on memory CD4+ T cells sorted from blood. The subset: CD45RA-negative fraction. This TCR derives from a woman aged 25 to 45 in good health. DNA of the CDR3: TGCGCCAGCAGCCAACAAAGCGTACACACAGATACGCAGTATTTT. This encodes CASSQQSVHTDTQYF.